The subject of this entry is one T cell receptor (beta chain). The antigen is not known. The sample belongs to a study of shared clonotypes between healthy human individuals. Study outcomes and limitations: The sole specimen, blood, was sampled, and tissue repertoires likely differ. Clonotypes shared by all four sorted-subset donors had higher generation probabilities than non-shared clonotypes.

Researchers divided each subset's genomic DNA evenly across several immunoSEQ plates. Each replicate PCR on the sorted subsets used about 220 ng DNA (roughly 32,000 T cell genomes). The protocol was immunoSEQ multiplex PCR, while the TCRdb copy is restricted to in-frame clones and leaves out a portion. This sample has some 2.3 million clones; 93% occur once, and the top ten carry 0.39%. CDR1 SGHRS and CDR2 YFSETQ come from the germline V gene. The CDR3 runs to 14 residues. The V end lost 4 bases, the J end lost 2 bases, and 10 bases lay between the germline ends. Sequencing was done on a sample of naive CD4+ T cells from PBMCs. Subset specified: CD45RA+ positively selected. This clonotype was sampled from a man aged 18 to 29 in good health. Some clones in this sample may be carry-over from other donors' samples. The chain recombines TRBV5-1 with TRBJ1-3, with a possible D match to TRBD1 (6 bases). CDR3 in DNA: TGCGCCAGCAGCCACCCAGGGGCTGGAAACACCATATATTTT. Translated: CASSHPGAGNTIYF.